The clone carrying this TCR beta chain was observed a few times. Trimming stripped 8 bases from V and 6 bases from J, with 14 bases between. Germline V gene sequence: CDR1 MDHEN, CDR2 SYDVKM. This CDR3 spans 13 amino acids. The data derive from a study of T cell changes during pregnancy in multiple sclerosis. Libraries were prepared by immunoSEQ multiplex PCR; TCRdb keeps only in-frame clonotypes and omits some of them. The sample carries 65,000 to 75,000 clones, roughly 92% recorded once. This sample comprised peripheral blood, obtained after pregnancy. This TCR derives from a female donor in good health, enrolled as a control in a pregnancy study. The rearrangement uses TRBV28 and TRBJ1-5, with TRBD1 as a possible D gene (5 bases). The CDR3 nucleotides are TGTGCCAGCGTTGTGGGGCTCAGTCAGCCCCAGCATTTT. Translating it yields CASVVGLSQPQHF.